The text below deals with one TCR beta chain. Its antigen specificity is not known. No base-level quality is on record; no much larger clone is a single base apart. This specimen comes from a study of T cells in Graves' hyperthyroidism and ophthalmopathy (dated by TCRdb to the late 2010s). About the full investigation: Peripheral blood samples were taken at initial diagnosis, before any treatment was given. In roughly six Graves' hyperthyroidism patients, the study also compared T-cell repertoires from thyroid tissue with T-cell repertoires from blood. A discovery cohort of about 100 patients, about 43 with Graves' ophthalmopathy and about 58 with stable Graves' hyperthyroidism, was used to find distinguishing TCR V-J signatures. Whether ophthalmopathy could be predicted prospectively was tested in an independent validation cohort made up of 18 to 20 hyperthyroidism patients plus 17 patients who later progressed to ophthalmopathy. Once sampling was done, hyperthyroidism patients were given methimazole at a starting dose of 30 mg daily, whereas ophthalmopathy patients were given high-dose intravenous methylprednisolone. The 90 to 100 discovery patients were randomly divided into training and test sets at a 7:3 ratio. TCR Vbeta CDR3 sequencing of 140 or so peripheral blood samples (over 40 ophthalmopathy, 75 to 85 hyperthyroidism and roughly 17 progressor patients) is reported in the paper.

Study-wide findings and limitations: During validation, the model predicted progression to ophthalmopathy a median of about 6.3 months ahead of onset, with 60% to 71% sensitivity and about 72% specificity. In cross-validation, a model built on a 13 V-J signature told ophthalmopathy apart from stable hyperthyroidism with approximately 90% sensitivity and 81% to 82% specificity, and in testing the same model reached 80%/75%. Sample size was not statistically predetermined, and investigators were not blinded to group allocation. Most expanded thyroid clonotypes (frequency above 0.001) were also found in blood, which suggests that blood repertoires may mirror thyroid immune responses.

Stable Graves' hyperthyroidism was defined as the absence of progression to ophthalmopathy over 18 months of follow-up. Hyperthyroidism patients were aged 18 to 65 years and newly diagnosed, with disease duration of less than 2 months. Patients with uncontrolled infections, other autoimmune diseases, pregnancy or lactation were excluded. Diagnoses were based on clinical symptoms, serum thyroxine and TRAb, thyroid ultrasound and orbital computed tomography. PBMCs were separated from roughly 9.6 ml of fresh peripheral blood using Ficoll-Paque density gradient centrifugation. Total RNA was extracted with Trizol reagent, and quality was checked on an Agilent 2100 Bioanalyzer. TCR beta CDR3 regions were amplified from RNA transcripts. The TCR CDR3 was subjected to a first round of RT-PCR using the HTBI primer set and the Qiagen OneStep RT-PCR kit. Libraries were constructed in a second round of multiplex PCR, after which size selection and purification were carried out. Paired-end sequencing of the libraries was performed with 100 bp reads on an Illumina HiSeq2000. The study's own analysis went as follows. SOAPnuke was used to process the raw data, removing reads that contained adapters or uncalled bases, had a mean Phred below 15, or lacked an exact match to the constant primer or identifier. High-quality paired reads were merged using COPE v1.2.5, and each unique nucleotide sequence was defined as a clonotype. MiTCR v1.1 was used to align the clonotypes against IMGT TRBV, TRBD and TRBJ reference segments. The analysis was restricted to V-J combinations with a frequency above 0.0001, which together covered 99.2% of the repertoires. A TCS score was defined as the ratio of F50 (clonal expansion) to E x V (chaos), with BLOSUM62-based TCRdist applied between CDR3 peptides within each V-J. Welch's t-statistics and random forest reduced around 550 V-J features to roughly 13, which were used in a naive Bayes classifier (R e1071). Using fastp at Q25 and MiXCR, TCRdb reprocessed the public reads and kept productive beta chains. Here each entry gathers all rows of one CDR3 protein and keeps the most common genes and DNA. Here the V and J calls rest on TCRdb's processing, not on the authors' analysis. A total of 650,000 to 700,000 distinct CDR3 sequences appear in this sample, about 18% of them only once. In total, the top ten clones hold 15% of the sample.

CDR1 and CDR2, looked up from the germline V gene, are SGHRS and YFSETQ. The CDR3 spans 16 residues, from the cysteine through the phenylalanine. Only CDR3 DNA remains: 48 bases, in frame from the first base. V is pared back by 0 bases and J by 8 bases, with 20 bases lying between the germline termini. Material for sequencing was blood. The origin of this receptor is a man aged 45-60 years with Graves' hyperthyroidism. The V gene is TRBV5-1 and the J gene is TRBJ1-1; perhaps TRBD1 is the D gene, with 5 bases matching. Here the CDR3 is given as CASSLGWLTDPGEAFF. The DNA sequence is given as TGCGCCAGCAGCTTGGGTTGGTTGACAGACCCAGGAGAAGCTTTCTTT.